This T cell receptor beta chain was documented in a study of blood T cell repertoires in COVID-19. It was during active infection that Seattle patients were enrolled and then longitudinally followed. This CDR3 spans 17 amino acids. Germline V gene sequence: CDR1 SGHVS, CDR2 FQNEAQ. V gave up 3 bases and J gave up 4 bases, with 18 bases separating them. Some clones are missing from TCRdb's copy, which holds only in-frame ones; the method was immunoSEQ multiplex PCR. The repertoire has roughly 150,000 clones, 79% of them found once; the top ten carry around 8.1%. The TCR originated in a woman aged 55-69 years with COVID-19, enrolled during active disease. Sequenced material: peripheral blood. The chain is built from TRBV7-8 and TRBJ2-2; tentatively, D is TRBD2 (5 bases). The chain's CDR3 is CASSLFDWGVPTGELFF. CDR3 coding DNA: TGTGCCAGCAGCTTGTTCGATTGGGGAGTCCCCACCGGGGAGCTGTTTTTT.